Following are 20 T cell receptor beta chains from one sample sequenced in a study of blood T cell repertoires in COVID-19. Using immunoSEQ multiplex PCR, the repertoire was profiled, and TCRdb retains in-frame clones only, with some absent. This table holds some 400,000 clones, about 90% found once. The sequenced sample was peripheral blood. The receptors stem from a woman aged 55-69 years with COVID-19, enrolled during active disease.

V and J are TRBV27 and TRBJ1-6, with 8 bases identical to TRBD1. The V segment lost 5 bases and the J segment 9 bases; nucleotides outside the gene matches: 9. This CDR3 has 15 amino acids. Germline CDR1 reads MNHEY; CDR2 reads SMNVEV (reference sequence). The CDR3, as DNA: TGTGCCAGCAGTGCCGGACAGGGATTCCTTTCACCCCTCCACTTT. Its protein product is CASSAGQGFLSPLHF.

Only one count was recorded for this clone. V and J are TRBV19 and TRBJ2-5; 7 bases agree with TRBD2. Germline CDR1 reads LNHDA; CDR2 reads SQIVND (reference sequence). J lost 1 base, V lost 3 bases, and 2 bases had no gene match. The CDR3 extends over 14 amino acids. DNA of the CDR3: TGTGCCAGTAGTATGGCGGGGGTCCAAGAGACCCAGTACTTC. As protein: CASSMAGVQETQYF.

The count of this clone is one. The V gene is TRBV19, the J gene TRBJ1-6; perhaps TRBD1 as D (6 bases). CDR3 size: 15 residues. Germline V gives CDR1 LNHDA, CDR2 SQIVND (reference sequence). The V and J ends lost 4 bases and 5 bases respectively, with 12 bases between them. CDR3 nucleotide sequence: TGTGCCAGTAGTAGGTTCCAGGGGAATAATTCACCCCTCCACTTT. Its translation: CASSRFQGNNSPLHF.

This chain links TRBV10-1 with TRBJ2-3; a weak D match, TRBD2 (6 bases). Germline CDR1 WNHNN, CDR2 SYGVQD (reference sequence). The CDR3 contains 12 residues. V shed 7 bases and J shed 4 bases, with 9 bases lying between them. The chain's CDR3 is CASTWGADTQYF. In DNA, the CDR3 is TGCGCCAGCACATGGGGGGCAGATACGCAGTATTTT.

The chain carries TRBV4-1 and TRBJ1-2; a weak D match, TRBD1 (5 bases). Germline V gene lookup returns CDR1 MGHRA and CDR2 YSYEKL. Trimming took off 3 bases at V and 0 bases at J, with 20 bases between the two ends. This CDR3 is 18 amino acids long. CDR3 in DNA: TGCGCCAGCAGCCATCTGATCCTTAGAGGACAAGCTAACTATGGCTACACCTTC. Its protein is CASSHLILRGQANYGYTF.

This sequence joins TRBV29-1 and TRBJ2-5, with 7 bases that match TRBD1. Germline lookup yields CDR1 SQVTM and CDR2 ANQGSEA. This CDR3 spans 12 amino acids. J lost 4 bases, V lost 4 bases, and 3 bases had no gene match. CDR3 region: CSVVTGTETQYF. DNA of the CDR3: TGCAGCGTTGTGACAGGGACAGAGACCCAGTACTTC.

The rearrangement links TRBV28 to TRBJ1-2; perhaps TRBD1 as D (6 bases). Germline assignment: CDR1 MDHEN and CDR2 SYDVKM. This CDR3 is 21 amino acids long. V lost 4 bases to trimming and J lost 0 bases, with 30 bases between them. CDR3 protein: CASSSLGFGGPGTSANYGYTF. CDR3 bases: TGTGCCAGCAGTTCCCTGGGGTTTGGGGGCCCCGGGACGTCCGCTAACTATGGCTACACCTTC.

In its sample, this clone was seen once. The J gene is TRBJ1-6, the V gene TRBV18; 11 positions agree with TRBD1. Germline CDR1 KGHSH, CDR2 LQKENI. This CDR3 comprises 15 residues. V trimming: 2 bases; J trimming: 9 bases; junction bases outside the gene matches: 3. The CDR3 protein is CASSPRDRGVSPLHF. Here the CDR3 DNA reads TGTGCCAGCTCACCAAGGGACAGGGGGGTTTCACCCCTCCACTTT.

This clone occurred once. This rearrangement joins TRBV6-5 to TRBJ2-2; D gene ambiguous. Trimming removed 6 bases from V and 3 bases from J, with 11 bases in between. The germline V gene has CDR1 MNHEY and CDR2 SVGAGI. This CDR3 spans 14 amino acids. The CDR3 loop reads CASRSQAYTGELFF. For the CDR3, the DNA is TGTGCCAGCAGGTCCCAGGCCTACACCGGGGAGCTGTTTTTT.

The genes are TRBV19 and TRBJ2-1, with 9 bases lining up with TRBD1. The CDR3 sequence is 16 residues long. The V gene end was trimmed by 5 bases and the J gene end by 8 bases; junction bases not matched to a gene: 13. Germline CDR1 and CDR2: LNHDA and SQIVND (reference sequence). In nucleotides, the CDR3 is TGTGCCAGTAGTCGCCCGGGACAGGGTTTGTCCGATGAGCAGTTCTTC. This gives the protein CASSRPGQGLSDEQFF.

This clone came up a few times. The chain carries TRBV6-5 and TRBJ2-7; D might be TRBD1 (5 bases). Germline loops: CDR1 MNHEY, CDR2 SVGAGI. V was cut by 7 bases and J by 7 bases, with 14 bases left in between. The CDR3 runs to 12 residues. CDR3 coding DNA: TGTGCCAGCACCATCACAGGCGAAGAGCAGTACTTC. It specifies CASTITGEEQYF.

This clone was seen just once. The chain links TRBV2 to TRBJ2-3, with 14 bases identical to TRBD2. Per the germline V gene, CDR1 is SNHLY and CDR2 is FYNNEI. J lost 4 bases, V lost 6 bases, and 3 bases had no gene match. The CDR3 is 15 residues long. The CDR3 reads CASSPTSGGADTQYF. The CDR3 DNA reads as TGTGCCAGCAGCCCGACTAGCGGGGGGGCAGATACGCAGTATTTT.

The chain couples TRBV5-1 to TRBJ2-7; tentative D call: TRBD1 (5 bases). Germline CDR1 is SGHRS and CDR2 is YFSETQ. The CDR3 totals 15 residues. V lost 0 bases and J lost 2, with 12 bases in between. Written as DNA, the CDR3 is TGCGCCAGCAGCTTGGCAAGGGGCGAGACCTACGAGCAGTACTTC. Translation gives CASSLARGETYEQYF. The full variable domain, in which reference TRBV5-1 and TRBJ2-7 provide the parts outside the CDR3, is KAGVTQTPRYLIKTRGQQVTLSCSPISGHRSVSWYQQTPGQGLQFLFEYFSETQRNKGNFPGRFSGRQFSNSRSEMNVSTLELGDSALYLCASSLARGETYEQYFGPGTRLTVT.

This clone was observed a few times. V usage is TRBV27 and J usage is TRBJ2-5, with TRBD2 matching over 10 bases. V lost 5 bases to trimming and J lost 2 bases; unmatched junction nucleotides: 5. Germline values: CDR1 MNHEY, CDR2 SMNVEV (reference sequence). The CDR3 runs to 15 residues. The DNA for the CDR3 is TGTGCCAGCAGTCGATTAGCGGGGGGTCAAGAGACCCAGTACTTC. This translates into CASSRLAGGQETQYF.

DNA for the CDR3: TGCGCCAGCAGCTTTACAGCCGCAACTAATGAAAAACTGTTTTTT. Amino acid sequence: CASSFTAATNEKLFF. The chain combines TRBV5-1 with TRBJ1-4; no reliable D call. The V gene lost 2 bases and the J gene lost 0 bases, with 8 bases spanning the gap. This CDR3 region has 15 residues. Germline-derived CDR1 and CDR2 are SGHRS and YFSETQ.

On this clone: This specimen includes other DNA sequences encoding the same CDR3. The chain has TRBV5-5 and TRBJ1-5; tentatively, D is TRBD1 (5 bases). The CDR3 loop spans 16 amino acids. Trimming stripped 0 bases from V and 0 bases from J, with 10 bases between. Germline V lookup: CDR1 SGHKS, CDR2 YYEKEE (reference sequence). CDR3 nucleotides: TGTGCCAGCAGCTTGGTTGGAGGGGATAGCAATCAGCCCCAGCATTTT. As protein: CASSLVGGDSNQPQHF.

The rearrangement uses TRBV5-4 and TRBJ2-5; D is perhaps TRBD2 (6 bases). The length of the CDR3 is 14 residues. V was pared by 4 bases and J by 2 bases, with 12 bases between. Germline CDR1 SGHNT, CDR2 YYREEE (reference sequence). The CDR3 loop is CASSVGDSQETQYF. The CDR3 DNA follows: TGTGCCAGCAGCGTGGGGGACTCTCAAGAGACCCAGTACTTC.

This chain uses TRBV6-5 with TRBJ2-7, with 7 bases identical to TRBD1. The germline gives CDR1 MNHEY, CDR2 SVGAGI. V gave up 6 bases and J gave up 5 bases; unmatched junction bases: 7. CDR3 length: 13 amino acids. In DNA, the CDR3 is TGTGCCAGCAGATCGACAGGGCGCGACGAGCAGTACTTC. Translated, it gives CASRSTGRDEQYF.

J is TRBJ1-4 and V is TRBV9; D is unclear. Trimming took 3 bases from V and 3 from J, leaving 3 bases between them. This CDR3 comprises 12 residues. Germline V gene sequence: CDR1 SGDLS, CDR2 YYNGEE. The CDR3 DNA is TGTGCCAGCAGCGCCTCTAATGAAAAACTGTTTTTT. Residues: CASSASNEKLFF.

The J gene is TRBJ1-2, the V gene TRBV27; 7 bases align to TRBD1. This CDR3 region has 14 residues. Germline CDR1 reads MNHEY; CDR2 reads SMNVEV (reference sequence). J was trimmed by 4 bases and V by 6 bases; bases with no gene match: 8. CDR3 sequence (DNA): TGTGCCAGCAGAGATTTCAGGGGGAGCTATGGCTACACCTTC. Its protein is CASRDFRGSYGYTF.